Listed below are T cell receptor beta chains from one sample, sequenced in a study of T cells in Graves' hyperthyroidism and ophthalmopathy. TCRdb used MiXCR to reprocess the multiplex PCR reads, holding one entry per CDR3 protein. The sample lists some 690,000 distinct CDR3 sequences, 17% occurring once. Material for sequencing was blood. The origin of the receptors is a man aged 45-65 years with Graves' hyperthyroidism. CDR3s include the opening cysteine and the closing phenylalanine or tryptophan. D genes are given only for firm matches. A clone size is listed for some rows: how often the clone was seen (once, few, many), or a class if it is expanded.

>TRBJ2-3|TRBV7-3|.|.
TGTGCCAGCAGCCGAAGTAGAGGGCCGACAGATACGCAGTATTTT
CASSRSRGPTDTQYF
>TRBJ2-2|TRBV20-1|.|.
TGCAGTGCTATAGAGGAGGGGAACGGGGAGCTGTTTTTT
CSAIEEGNGELFF
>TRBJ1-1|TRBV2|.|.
TGTGCCAGCAGTGAACTGGTATTGAACACTGAAGCTTTCTTT
CASSELVLNTEAFF
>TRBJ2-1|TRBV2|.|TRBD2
TGTGCCAGCCGGGTTGGACTAGCGGGAGGACGCCTAGGGAATGAGCAGTTCTTC
CASRVGLAGGRLGNEQFF
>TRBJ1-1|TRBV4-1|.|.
TGCGCCAGCAGCCAGACCCAAGGAGGGGCGAACACTGAAGCTTTCTTT
CASSQTQGGANTEAFF
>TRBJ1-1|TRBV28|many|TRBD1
TGTGCCAGCACCAAGAGGACAGGGGCGTTCATGAACACTGAAGCTTTCTTT
CASTKRTGAFMNTEAFF
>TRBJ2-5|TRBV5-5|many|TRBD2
TGTGCCAGCAGCTTGGATTTTCTGCTAGCGGGAGCCAGCCGGGCCCAGTACTTC
CASSLDFLLAGASRAQYF
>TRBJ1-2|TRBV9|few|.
TGTGCCAGCAGCCCCGAGCAGGGCGGTGGCTACACCTTC
CASSPEQGGGYTF
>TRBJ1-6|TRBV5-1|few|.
TGTGCCAGCAGCTCAAGGGAAAAGGGAAATTCACCCCTCCACTTT
CASSSREKGNSPLHF
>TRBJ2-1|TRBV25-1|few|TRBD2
TGTGCCAGCAGTGACTTCGGGGGAACTAGCGGGAGTAGGTACCAGTTCTTC
CASSDFGGTSGSRYQFF
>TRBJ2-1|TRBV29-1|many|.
TGCAGTACACCCGGGGCTAGCGAGTACAATGAGCAGTTCTTC
CSTPGASEYNEQFF
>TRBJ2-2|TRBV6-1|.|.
TGTGCCAGCAATGCCAGGCAGGGGACCGGGGAGCTGTTTTTT
CASNARQGTGELFF
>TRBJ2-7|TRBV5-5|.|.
TGTGCCAGCAGCTTCTCAGGGCACAACGACGAGCAGTACTTC
CASSFSGHNDEQYF
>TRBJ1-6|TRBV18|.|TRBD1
TGTGCCAGCTCACCAAACCCGGGACAGTATAATTCACCCCTCCACTTT
CASSPNPGQYNSPLHF
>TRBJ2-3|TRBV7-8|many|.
TGTGCCAGCAGCCTCCGGACAACCACAGATACGCAGTATTTT
CASSLRTTTDTQYF
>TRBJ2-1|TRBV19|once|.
TGTGCCAGCCTCCCGACGTGGGGGGTTATAAACTACAATGAGCAGTTCTTC
CASLPTWGVINYNEQFF
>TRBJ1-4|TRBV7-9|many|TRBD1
TGTGCCAGCAGCCATGACAGGGGTCGAGAAAAACTGTTTTTT
CASSHDRGREKLFF
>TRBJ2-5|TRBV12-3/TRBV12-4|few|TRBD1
TGTGCCAGCAGTTATGGACAGGGAGGACAAGAGACCCAGTACTTC
CASSYGQGGQETQYF
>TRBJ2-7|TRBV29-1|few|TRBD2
TGCAGCGGCCCGGGGGGGCGCGAGCAGTACTTC
CSGPGGREQYF
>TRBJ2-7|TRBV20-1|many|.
TGCAGTGCTTCAGAGGAGCGCCCCTACGAGCAGTACTTC
CSASEERPYEQYF
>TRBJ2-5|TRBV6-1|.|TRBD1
TGTGCCGCCCCGGGACAGGGGGCGCGGGAGACCCAGTACTTC
CAAPGQGARETQYF
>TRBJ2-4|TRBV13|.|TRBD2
TGTGCCAGCAGCTTAGGCGGTAGCGGGTTTCTAGCCAAAAACATTCAGTACTTC
CASSLGGSGFLAKNIQYF
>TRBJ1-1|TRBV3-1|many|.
TGTGCCAGCAGCCGGTACACTGAAGCTTTCTTT
CASSRYTEAFF
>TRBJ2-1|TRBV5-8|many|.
TGTGCCAGCAGCCCAGGGGCGGGAAGATCCAATGAGCAGTTCTTC
CASSPGAGRSNEQFF